The 23 T cell receptor beta chains reported below all come from one sample, sequenced in a study of blood T cell repertoires in COVID-19. Clones were read by immunoSEQ multiplex PCR, and TCRdb kept only the in-frame ones, dropping some. This sample has 250,000 to 300,000 clones, with about 86% found just once. The sample was peripheral blood. The receptors stem from a young man with active or convalescent COVID-19.

The gene calls are TRBV18 and TRBJ2-7; a possible D gene is TRBD2 (6 bases). V dropped 6 bases and J dropped 0 bases, with 12 bases sitting between them. The CDR3 is made up of 14 amino acids. Germline CDR1 and CDR2: KGHSH and LQKENI. The CDR3 DNA reads TGTGCCAGCTCGTCGGGAGTAAGCTCCTACGAGCAGTACTTC. Its translation: CASSSGVSSYEQYF.

V usage is TRBV7-2 and J usage is TRBJ2-3; possible D gene TRBD1, 5 bases. The V end lost 5 bases, the J end lost 0 bases, and 12 bases lay between the germline ends. The CDR3 consists of 15 residues. From germline, CDR1 is SGHTA and CDR2 FQGNSA. CDR3 residues: CASSPWGSSTDTQYF. CDR3 nucleotide sequence: TGTGCCAGCAGCCCCTGGGGCAGTAGCACAGATACGCAGTATTTT.

This sequence joins TRBV19 and TRBJ2-7, with a tentative D call TRBD2 (6 bases). The CDR3 is 16 amino acids. The ends were cut back, 0 bases at V and 3 bases at J, with 15 bases in the middle. CDR1 LNHDA and CDR2 SQIVND come from the germline V gene (reference sequence). This chain's CDR3 is CASSIETAGIGYEQYF. The CDR3 nucleotides read TGTGCCAGTAGTATAGAAACAGCGGGCATAGGCTACGAGCAGTACTTC.

This chain links TRBV3-1 (or the pseudogene TRBV3-2) with TRBJ2-3, with 10 bases aligning to TRBD2. CDR1 is LGHDT and CDR2 is YNNKEL in the germline V gene (reference sequence). Trimming removed 1 base from V and 5 bases from J; junction bases left unmatched: 9. This CDR3 has 17 residues. In nucleotides, the CDR3 is TGTGCCAGCAGCCAAGGAAGGAGCGGGAGGGGTAGAGATACGCAGTATTTT. Residues: CASSQGRSGRGRDTQYF.

This chain connects TRBV24-1 to TRBJ1-1; TRBD1 might be the D (5 bases). Germline V gene lookup returns CDR1 KGHDR and CDR2 SFDVKD. The CDR3 contains 13 residues. V was trimmed by 8 bases and J by 0 bases, leaving 9 bases between them. This CDR3 is CATMDTMNTEAFF. The CDR3 nucleotides read TGTGCCACCATGGACACTATGAACACTGAAGCTTTCTTT.

The genes are TRBV19 and TRBJ2-2, with 8 bases that match TRBD1. The CDR3 contains 17 residues. Germline trimming cut 3 bases from V and 7 bases from J; bases unmatched to any gene: 13. Per the germline V gene, CDR1 is LNHDA and CDR2 is SQIVND (reference sequence). The CDR3 sequence: CASSIHLNQGAGGELFF. CDR3 DNA sequence: TGTGCCAGTAGTATCCATCTGAATCAGGGGGCCGGCGGGGAGCTGTTTTTT.

The gene calls are TRBV18 and TRBJ2-6; D is perhaps TRBD1 (5 bases). Per germline, CDR1 KGHSH and CDR2 LQKENI. V was clipped by 6 bases and J by 4 bases, with 10 bases between them. This CDR3 has 14 amino acids. CDR3 nucleotide sequence: TGTGCCAGCTCCTCCCCAGGGGGGGCCAACGTCCTGACTTTC. It is translated as CASSSPGGANVLTF.

V and J are TRBV4-2 and TRBJ2-3, with 11 bases lining up with TRBD1. With V trimmed by 4 bases and J by 2 bases, 17 bases remained unmatched. Germline CDR1 LGHNA, CDR2 YNFKEQ. The CDR3 is 20 residues long. This CDR3 reads CASSLEIGTGGGLHTDTQYF. The CDR3 DNA reads as TGTGCCAGCAGCCTAGAAATCGGGACAGGGGGGGGTCTTCACACAGATACGCAGTATTTT.

This clone has only one observation. The chain links TRBV19 to TRBJ2-7; TRBD1 matches at 8 bases. The J segment lost 1 base and the V segment lost 5 bases, leaving 4 bases of the junction unmatched. The CDR3 loop spans 14 amino acids. From germline, CDR1 is LNHDA and CDR2 SQIVND (reference sequence). CDR3 loop: CASSPGTGSYEQYF. CDR3 DNA sequence: TGTGCCAGTAGTCCCGGGACAGGTTCCTACGAGCAGTACTTC.

This clone has more than one count but fewer than ten. The rearrangement joins TRBV6-5 to TRBJ1-5, with no clear D. This CDR3 has 14 residues. V was trimmed by 0 bases and J by 3 bases, leaving 6 bases between them. CDR1 and CDR2 (germline): MNHEY, SVGAGI. The DNA of the CDR3 is TGTGCCAGCAGTTACTCCCAGGCCAATCAGCCCCAGCATTTT. Translating gives CASSYSQANQPQHF.

This clone was detected only a few times. The V and J genes are TRBV2 and TRBJ2-3; tentatively, D is TRBD1 (6 bases). Germline loops: CDR1 SNHLY, CDR2 FYNNEI. The germline V and J ends were trimmed by 5 bases and 2 bases, with 14 bases remaining between them. The CDR3 has 15 amino acids. The CDR3 sequence is CASSSRTVTTDTQYF. For the CDR3, the DNA is TGTGCCAGCAGTTCACGGACAGTTACCACAGATACGCAGTATTTT.

This sequence joins TRBV6-2 or TRBV6-3 and TRBJ2-7; perhaps TRBD2 as D (5 bases). Germline CDR1 is MNHEY and CDR2 is SVGEGT. The CDR3 extends over 13 amino acids. V was clipped by 6 bases and J by 5 bases, with 14 bases between them. The CDR3 region is CASSHVSEDEQYF. The CDR3 DNA reads as TGTGCCAGCAGCCACGTCTCGGAGGACGAGCAGTACTTC.

J is TRBJ2-2 and V is TRBV30; D is possibly TRBD1 (8 bases). CDR3 length: 15 residues. V was shortened by 6 bases and J by 1 base, with 15 bases between the two germline ends. Germline V gene lookup returns CDR1 GTSNPN and CDR2 SVGIG (reference sequence). The CDR3 loop is CACQGGTGNTGELFF. The DNA for the CDR3 is TGTGCCTGCCAGGGAGGGACAGGGAACACCGGGGAGCTGTTTTTT.

V gene TRBV19 combines with J gene TRBJ2-1; 8 bases fit TRBD1. Germline assignment: CDR1 LNHDA and CDR2 SQIVND (reference sequence). The CDR3 is 16 residues long. The V and J ends lost 3 bases and 1 base, in that order; junction bases with no gene match: 5. CDR3 in DNA: TGTGCCAGTAGTATTGATACAGGGGGGTCCTACAATGAGCAGTTCTTC. Its protein is CASSIDTGGSYNEQFF.

The J gene is TRBJ2-2, the V gene TRBV30; TRBD1 aligns across 8 bases. Germline assignment: CDR1 GTSNPN and CDR2 SVGIG (reference sequence). V trimming: 1 base; J trimming: 5 bases; junction bases outside the gene matches: 6. The CDR3 length is 15 residues. This CDR3 is CAWSGTGQNTGELFF. CDR3 nucleotides: TGTGCCTGGAGTGGGACAGGGCAGAATACCGGGGAGCTGTTTTTT.

This clone came up once. The J gene is TRBJ1-6, the V gene TRBV25-1, with 7 nucleotides matching TRBD1. This CDR3 has 16 residues. The V and J ends lost 8 bases and 6 bases, in that order; junction bases with no gene match: 13. Germline V CDR1 and CDR2: MGHDK, SYGVNS. CDR3: CASQPGGTRLNSPLHF. The CDR3 DNA reads TGTGCCAGCCAGCCAGGGGGGACACGGCTTAATTCACCCCTCCACTTT.

This rearrangement joins TRBV6-5 to TRBJ2-7, with D possibly being TRBD1 (5 bases). Germline V lookup: CDR1 MNHEY, CDR2 SVGAGI. Between the trimmed V and J ends, which lost 3 bases and 3 bases, there was a span of 9 bases. The length of the CDR3 is 13 residues. The CDR3 DNA is TGTGCCAGCAGTTATACAGGATACTACGAGCAGTACTTC. This codes for CASSYTGYYEQYF.

V usage is TRBV4-2 and J usage is TRBJ2-7; no reliable D call. CDR3 length equals 12 residues. V was cut by 0 bases and J by 10 bases, with 10 bases left in between. CDR1 is LGHNA and CDR2 is YNFKEQ in the germline V gene. CDR3 region: CASSQDRIYQYF. The CDR3, as DNA: TGTGCCAGCAGCCAAGACCGTATCTACCAGTACTTC.

This rearrangement joins TRBV27 to TRBJ1-6, with D hard to call. In germline, CDR1 is MNHEY, CDR2 SMNVEV (reference sequence). The V end lost 3 bases, the J end lost 2 bases, and 11 bases lay between the germline ends. The CDR3 is 16 residues long. CDR3 amino acids: CASSFGRATYNSPLHF. CDR3 nucleotides: TGTGCCAGCAGTTTTGGGAGGGCTACCTATAATTCACCCCTCCACTTT.

The chain's CDR3 is CASSLSTGVGQETQYF. The DNA for the CDR3 is TGTGCCAGCAGTTTATCGACGGGAGTAGGACAAGAGACCCAGTACTTC. The gene calls are TRBV27 and TRBJ2-5; D may be TRBD2 (6 bases). The CDR3 runs 16 residues. CDR1 is MNHEY and CDR2 is SMNVEV in the germline V gene (reference sequence). V lost 0 bases and J lost 2, with 13 bases in between.

The rearrangement joins TRBV14 to TRBJ1-4; D is unresolved. V lost 4 bases and J 5 bases, leaving 14 bases between the germline ends. From germline, CDR1 is SGHDN and CDR2 FVKESK. The CDR3 has 15 amino acids. The CDR3 here is CASSPNALTNEKLFF. The CDR3 region has the DNA TGTGCCAGCAGCCCGAATGCTTTAACAAATGAAAAACTGTTTTTT.

The chain has TRBV9 and TRBJ2-6, with TRBD2 as a possible D gene (5 bases). The CDR3 consists of 16 residues. Trimming left V 4 bases short and J 1 base short, with 12 bases between. Germline V gene data show CDR1 as SGDLS and CDR2 as YYNGEE. The chain's CDR3 is CASSPEGASGANVLTF. CDR3 sequence (DNA): TGTGCCAGCAGCCCCGAGGGAGCTTCTGGGGCCAACGTCCTGACTTTC.

The rearrangement joins TRBV6-1 to TRBJ1-2; TRBD1 matches 7 bases. The germline V gene has CDR1 MNHNS and CDR2 SASEGT. The CDR3 has 14 residues. V was clipped by 1 base and J by 7 bases; unmatched bases: 6. DNA for the CDR3: TGTGCCAGCAGTGAAGTCGACAGGGCCGCTGGCTACACCTTC. Protein: CASSEVDRAAGYTF.